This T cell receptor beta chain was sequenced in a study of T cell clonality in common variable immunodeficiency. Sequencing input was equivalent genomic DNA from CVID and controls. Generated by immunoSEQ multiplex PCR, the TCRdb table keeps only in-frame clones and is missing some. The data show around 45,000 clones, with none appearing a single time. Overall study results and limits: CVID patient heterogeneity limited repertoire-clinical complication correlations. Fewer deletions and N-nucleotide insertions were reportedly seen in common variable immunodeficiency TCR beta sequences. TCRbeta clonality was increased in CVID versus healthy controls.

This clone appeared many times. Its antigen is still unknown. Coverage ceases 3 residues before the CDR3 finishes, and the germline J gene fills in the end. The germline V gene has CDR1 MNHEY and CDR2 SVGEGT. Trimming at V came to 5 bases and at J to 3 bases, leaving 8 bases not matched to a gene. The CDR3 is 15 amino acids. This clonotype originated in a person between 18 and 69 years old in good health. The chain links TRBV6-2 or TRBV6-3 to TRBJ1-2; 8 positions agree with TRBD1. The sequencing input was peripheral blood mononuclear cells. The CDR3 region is CASSTGQGQDYGYTF. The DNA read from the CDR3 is TGTGCCAGCAGTACCGGACAGGGCCAGGACTATGGC.